A single sample gave rise to the 30 T cell receptor beta chains below, sequenced in a study of Ad26.COV2.S vaccination and SARS-CoV-2 variants. Treatment given: roughly 20 received Ad26.COV2.S at low or high dose, single or two shots; about 5 received placebo; per-sample allocation not given. Collection of the samples took place on day 63 after the first injection of vaccine or placebo. Libraries were prepared by immunoSEQ multiplex PCR; TCRdb keeps only in-frame clonotypes and omits some of them. The sample shows about 350,000 clones, approximately 90% of them seen only once. The sample was peripheral blood, taken in a trial of Ad26.COV2.S vaccine versus placebo. The origin of the receptors is a person aged 18 to 59 who received the Ad26.COV2.S COVID-19 vaccine or a placebo.

The chain is built from TRBV28 and TRBJ2-1; unclear D gene. Germline loops: CDR1 MDHEN, CDR2 SYDVKM. This CDR3 is 12 amino acids long. Trimming stripped 0 bases from V and 9 bases from J, with 6 bases between. The CDR3 protein is CASSLWTAEQFF. Written as DNA, the CDR3 is TGTGCCAGCAGTTTATGGACGGCTGAGCAGTTCTTC.

The chain has TRBV24-1 and TRBJ2-2, with 7 positions matching TRBD1. The V segment lost 8 bases and the J segment 0 bases; nucleotides outside the gene matches: 2. The CDR3 loop spans 14 amino acids. Germline CDR1 reads KGHDR; CDR2 reads SFDVKD. The CDR3 spells CATTGGSNTGELFF. CDR3 DNA: TGTGCCACCACAGGGGGTTCGAACACCGGGGAGCTGTTTTTT.

The chain joins TRBV5-1 to TRBJ2-7, with a weak D call TRBD2 (6 bases). The germline V gene encodes CDR1 SGHRS and CDR2 YFSETQ. The CDR3 spans 14 residues. V lost 1 base and J 9 bases, leaving 17 bases between the germline ends. The chain's CDR3 is CASSLSGTEEGQYF. Here the CDR3 DNA reads TGCGCCAGCAGCTTGTCCGGGACCGAGGAGGGGCAGTACTTC. Based on the CDR3 plus reference TRBV5-1 and TRBJ2-7, the full variable domain is KAGVTQTPRYLIKTRGQQVTLSCSPISGHRSVSWYQQTPGQGLQFLFEYFSETQRNKGNFPGRFSGRQFSNSRSEMNVSTLELGDSALYLCASSLSGTEEGQYFGPGTRLTVT.

The gene calls are TRBV4-1 and TRBJ1-2, with unresolved D. In germline, CDR1 is MGHRA, CDR2 YSYEKL. Deletions cut 1 base from V and 4 bases from J, with 13 bases between. The CDR3 is made up of 15 amino acids. DNA of the CDR3: TGCGCCAGCAGCCAAGGTCCGGGCGAGGGCTATGGCTACACCTTC. Amino acids: CASSQGPGEGYGYTF.

This clone was observed once. This chain links TRBV5-1 with TRBJ2-2; D possibly corresponds to TRBD1 (5 bases). The V and J ends lost 0 bases and 4 bases respectively, with 13 bases between them. The CDR3 contains 16 residues. Looked up from germline, CDR1 is SGHRS and CDR2 is YFSETQ. The CDR3 DNA reads TGCGCCAGCAGCTTGGCCGGCGACAGCTTCACCGGGGAGCTGTTTTTT. Encoded protein: CASSLAGDSFTGELFF.

The chain carries TRBV2 and TRBJ2-1; D might be TRBD1 (6 bases). This CDR3 is 15 amino acids long. CDR1 SNHLY and CDR2 FYNNEI come from the germline V gene. V gave up 6 bases and J gave up 5 bases, with 17 bases separating them. This CDR3 reads CASSQNLGAHNEQFF. The CDR3 DNA reads as TGTGCCAGCAGCCAAAACCTGGGGGCGCACAATGAGCAGTTCTTC.

V and J are TRBV27 and TRBJ2-5; D is possibly TRBD1 (6 bases). The germline gives CDR1 MNHEY, CDR2 SMNVEV (reference sequence). CDR3 length: 15 residues. V was pared by 0 bases and J by 4 bases, with 12 bases between. The DNA for the CDR3 is TGTGCCAGCAGTTTATCCCAGGGGAGAGGAGAGACCCAGTACTTC. The encoded protein is CASSLSQGRGETQYF.

This chain joins TRBV9 and TRBJ2-5, with a possible D match to TRBD2 (5 bases). Germline loops: CDR1 SGDLS, CDR2 YYNGEE. CDR3 length: 15 amino acids. Trimming cost V 0 bases and J 1 base, with 10 bases left between them. The chain's CDR3 is CASSVGGSIQETQYF. CDR3 in DNA: TGTGCCAGCAGCGTAGGAGGGAGTATCCAAGAGACCCAGTACTTC.

V is TRBV7-9 and J is TRBJ1-1; maybe TRBD1 (6 bases). The CDR3 is made up of 14 amino acids. V shed 4 bases and J shed 9 bases, with 18 bases lying between them. The germline V gene encodes CDR1 SEHNR and CDR2 FQNEAQ (reference sequence). The CDR3 nucleotides are TGTGCCAGCAGCTCTTTCAGGGGATCGGCTAAAGCTTTCTTT. Encoded protein: CASSSFRGSAKAFF.

This clone showed up just once. In DNA, the CDR3 is TGCGCCAGCAGCCACGACAGGACCTACGAGCAGTACTTC. Its translation: CASSHDRTYEQYF. The rearrangement uses TRBV10-1 and TRBJ2-7; possibly TRBD1 for D (6 bases). Germline V gives CDR1 WNHNN, CDR2 SYGVQD (reference sequence). This CDR3 is 13 amino acids long. The ends were cut back, 6 bases at V and 2 bases at J, with 11 bases in the middle.

With respect to this clone: This could be a read error, since a much larger clone is one nucleotide away. The chain has TRBV7-6 and TRBJ1-1, with D possibly matching TRBD1 (6 bases). Per germline, CDR1 SGHVS and CDR2 FNYEAQ. With 4 bases removed from V and 4 bases from J, the gap between germline ends came to 10 bases. The CDR3 contains 13 residues. CDR3 amino acids: CASSSRGFTEAFF. For the CDR3, the DNA is TGTGCCAGCAGCTCCAGGGGTTTCACTGAAGCTTTCTTT.

This chain connects TRBV6-4 to TRBJ2-6; no reliable D call. Per germline, CDR1 MRHNA and CDR2 SNTAGT. Deletions cut 6 bases from V and 0 bases from J, with 12 bases between. This CDR3 spans 16 amino acids. The DNA of the CDR3 is TGTGCCAGCAGACCGACACCTTTCTCTGGGGCCAACGTCCTGACTTTC. This gives the protein CASRPTPFSGANVLTF.

The V call is TRBV6-5, the J call TRBJ2-7, with D possibly TRBD1 on 6 matching bases. Germline assignment: CDR1 MNHEY and CDR2 SVGAGI. This CDR3 has 12 residues. The ends were cut back, 6 bases at V and 3 bases at J, with 9 bases in the middle. The CDR3 loop reads CASSLRGYEQYF. The CDR3 nucleotides are TGTGCCAGCAGCCTCAGGGGCTACGAGCAGTACTTC.

This clone was seen a handful of times. The gene calls are TRBV4-1 and TRBJ2-2; D not certain. V was pared by 0 bases and J by 4 bases, with 9 bases between. CDR1 and CDR2 (germline): MGHRA, YSYEKL. This CDR3 region has 15 residues. The CDR3 protein is CASSQETGFTGELFF. The CDR3 nucleotides are TGCGCCAGCAGCCAAGAGACGGGTTTCACCGGGGAGCTGTTTTTT.

The V gene is TRBV4-1, the J gene TRBJ1-5; 8 bases agree with TRBD1. The trim removed 3 bases at V and 7 bases at J, leaving 8 bases unmatched. Germline V gene data show CDR1 as MGHRA and CDR2 as YSYEKL. The CDR3 contains 15 residues. The CDR3 nucleotides read TGCGCCAGCAGCCATAGGACAGGGTCGGGACAGCCCCAGCATTTT. Its translation is CASSHRTGSGQPQHF.

V gene TRBV5-1 combines with J gene TRBJ1-1; D gene ambiguous. V was trimmed by 4 bases and J by 6 bases, leaving 13 bases between them. This CDR3 is built from 13 residues. Germline V lookup: CDR1 SGHRS, CDR2 YFSETQ. In DNA form, the CDR3 reads TGCGCCAGCAGCGAGGGCCCTGGGGCTGAAGCTTTCTTT. Its translation: CASSEGPGAEAFF.

J is TRBJ2-7 and V is TRBV28; 8 bases align to TRBD2. The ends lost 5 bases at V and 6 bases at J; junction bases unmatched: 12. CDR1 and CDR2 from the germline V gene are MDHEN and SYDVKM. CDR3 length equals 15 residues. The CDR3 spells CASSPSAGGSSEQYF. Here the CDR3 DNA reads TGTGCCAGCAGTCCATCCGCGGGGGGTTCTTCCGAGCAGTACTTC. Drawing the rest from reference TRBV28 and TRBJ2-7, the complete variable domain is DVKVTQSSRYLVKRTGEKVFLECVQDMDHENMFWYRQDPGLGLRLIYFSYDVKMKEKGDIPEGYSVSREKKERFSLILESASTNQTSMYLCASSPSAGGSSEQYFGPGTRLTVT.

The chain carries TRBV3-1 (or the pseudogene TRBV3-2) and TRBJ2-5; 7 bases fit TRBD1. The CDR3 has 16 residues. Losses at the gene ends were 8 bases for V and 5 bases for J; bases not matched to a gene: 17. CDR1 is LGHDT and CDR2 is YNNKEL in the germline V gene (reference sequence). CDR3 sequence: CASDKGQTGFVETQYF. In DNA, the CDR3 is TGTGCCAGCGATAAGGGTCAGACAGGGTTTGTGGAGACCCAGTACTTC.

The rearrangement links TRBV19 to TRBJ2-1; 9 bases align to TRBD1. Germline V CDR1 and CDR2: LNHDA, SQIVND (reference sequence). V was clipped by 9 bases and J by 8 bases; unmatched bases: 5. The CDR3 contains 12 residues. The CDR3 spells CASRDRVDEQFF. In DNA, the CDR3 is TGTGCCAGCCGGGACAGGGTCGATGAGCAGTTCTTC.

The rearrangement uses TRBV6-5 and TRBJ2-2, with a tentative D call TRBD1 (6 bases). This CDR3 is built from 13 residues. From germline, CDR1 is MNHEY and CDR2 SVGAGI. V gave up 8 bases and J gave up 5 bases, with 12 bases separating them. CDR3 coding DNA: TGTGCCAGCCCCCTTACAGGGACCGGGGAGCTGTTTTTT. Translated: CASPLTGTGELFF.

This clone was found once. This chain links TRBV24-1 with TRBJ2-1, with 14 bases that match TRBD2. Unmatched junction bases numbered 11, after V lost 1 base and J lost 7 bases. The germline V gene encodes CDR1 KGHDR and CDR2 SFDVKD. The CDR3 sequence is 19 residues long. DNA of the CDR3: TGTGCCACCAGTGATTTCGGGACACGGGGACTAGCGGGAGAAAATGAGCAGTTCTTC. Translation: CATSDFGTRGLAGENEQFF.

The chain has TRBV11-2 and TRBJ2-3; D not resolved. Germline V gives CDR1 SGHAT, CDR2 FQNNGV. This CDR3 spans 15 amino acids. V lost 4 bases and J lost 0, with 11 bases in between. In DNA, the CDR3 is TGTGCCAGCAGCTCCCGGGCCGATAGCACAGATACGCAGTATTTT. Encoded protein: CASSSRADSTDTQYF.

The chain has TRBV7-9 and TRBJ2-2; 8 nucleotides match TRBD2. This CDR3 is 18 amino acids long. The germline gives CDR1 SEHNR, CDR2 FQNEAQ (reference sequence). J lost 0 bases, V lost 1 base, and 7 bases had no gene match. CDR3 in DNA: TGTGCCAGCAGCTTAGGTCGGGGGGGACCCGCGAACACCGGGGAGCTGTTTTTT. Translating it yields CASSLGRGGPANTGELFF.

A word on this clone: The sample carries other DNA sequences with the same CDR3. The chain links TRBV18 to TRBJ2-7; 8 positions agree with TRBD1. Trimming took 2 bases from V and 0 from J; bases not matched to a gene: 3. Germline V gene lookup returns CDR1 KGHSH and CDR2 LQKENI. The CDR3 contains 15 residues. The CDR3 sequence is CASSPGQGGSYEQYF. DNA for the CDR3: TGTGCCAGCTCACCAGGACAGGGCGGCTCCTACGAGCAGTACTTC.

V usage is TRBV4-3 and J usage is TRBJ1-6; perhaps TRBD1 as D (6 bases). CDR1 is LGHNA, CDR2 YSLEER, per germline. The CDR3 is 16 residues long. Trimming left V 3 bases short and J 2 bases short, with 11 bases between. The CDR3 loop reads CASSQGAGTYNSPLHF. In DNA, the CDR3 is TGCGCCAGCAGCCAGGGGGCGGGAACCTATAATTCACCCCTCCACTTT.

This clone was recorded only once. The V gene is TRBV6-2 or TRBV6-3, the J gene TRBJ1-3; D is unclear. CDR1 is MNHEY and CDR2 is SVGEGT in the germline V gene. V was cut by 6 bases and J by 0 bases, with 12 bases left in between. This CDR3 is built from 15 residues. The CDR3 here is CASSPWTVSGNTIYF. As DNA, the CDR3 is TGTGCCAGCAGCCCCTGGACGGTCTCTGGAAACACCATATATTTT.

The gene calls are TRBV3-1 (or the pseudogene TRBV3-2) and TRBJ2-7; 9 bases map to TRBD2. Per germline, CDR1 LGHDT and CDR2 YNNKEL (reference sequence). V gave up 3 bases and J gave up 7 bases; unmatched junction bases: 16. There are 17 residues in the CDR3. DNA for the CDR3: TGTGCCAGCAGCCAGGGATTAGCGGGAGACCTCCTACGGGAGCAGTACTTC. Translating gives CASSQGLAGDLLREQYF.

This clone was observed once. The gene calls are TRBV10-3 and TRBJ1-1; D possibly corresponds to TRBD1 (5 bases). V lost 8 bases, J lost 1 base, and 11 bases lay in between. The germline gives CDR1 ENHRY, CDR2 SYGVKD. CDR3 length: 13 amino acids. Written as DNA, the CDR3 is TGTGCCATCCGGGGCAGCACGAACACTGAAGCTTTCTTT. Its translation is CAIRGSTNTEAFF.

This chain links TRBV14 with TRBJ1-5, with no clear D. Trimming cost V 0 bases and J 6 bases, with 6 bases left between them. The CDR3 runs to 13 residues. Per the germline V gene, CDR1 is SGHDN and CDR2 is FVKESK. CDR3 sequence (DNA): TGTGCCAGCAGCCAAGACGGGGTTCAGCCCCAGCATTTT. This encodes CASSQDGVQPQHF.

Concerning this clone: This sample includes further DNA sequences coding for the same CDR3. The rearrangement joins TRBV11-2 to TRBJ2-7; D gene uncertain. The germline V gene encodes CDR1 SGHAT and CDR2 FQNNGV. The CDR3 is made up of 13 amino acids. The ends were cut back, 2 bases at V and 0 bases at J, with 5 bases in the middle. The CDR3 DNA follows: TGTGCCAGCAGCTTATCGGCCTCCTACGAGCAGTACTTC. Amino acids: CASSLSASYEQYF. The complete variable domain, with remaining parts taken from reference TRBV11-2 and TRBJ2-7, reads EAGVAQSPRYKIIEKRQSVAFWCNPISGHATLYWYQQILGQGPKLLIQFQNNGVVDDSQLPKDRFSAERLKGVDSTLKIQPAKLEDSAVYLCASSLSASYEQYFGPGTRLTVT.